This TCR beta chain was recorded in a study of long-term antiretroviral therapy in people with HIV. In the study overall: Samples from the earliest time points predate the 2015 immediate-ART recommendation by about a decade.

The V and J ends lost 0 bases and 8 bases respectively, with 14 bases between them. Looked up from germline, CDR1 is SGHDN and CDR2 is FVKESK. The CDR3 sequence is 15 residues long. Study observations and caveats: CDR3 length ranges were narrower in HIV repertoires than in controls.

With survey level as its setting, the immunoSEQ assay was v3.0. The protocol was immunoSEQ multiplex PCR, while the TCRdb copy is restricted to in-frame clones and leaves out a portion. The data show 20,000 to 25,000 clones, 79% seen once. In the case of this clone: The antigen remains undetermined.

The sequencing used unsorted PBMCs, collected 4.1 years after starting antiretroviral therapy. The V gene is TRBV14, the J gene TRBJ2-1, with D possibly TRBD1 on 5 matching bases. The receptor was isolated from a woman aged 40 to 50 with HIV. The CDR3 bases are TGTGCCAGCAGCCAAGAAGAAGGGGTAGTGGATGAGCAGTTCTTC. This gives the protein CASSQEEGVVDEQFF.